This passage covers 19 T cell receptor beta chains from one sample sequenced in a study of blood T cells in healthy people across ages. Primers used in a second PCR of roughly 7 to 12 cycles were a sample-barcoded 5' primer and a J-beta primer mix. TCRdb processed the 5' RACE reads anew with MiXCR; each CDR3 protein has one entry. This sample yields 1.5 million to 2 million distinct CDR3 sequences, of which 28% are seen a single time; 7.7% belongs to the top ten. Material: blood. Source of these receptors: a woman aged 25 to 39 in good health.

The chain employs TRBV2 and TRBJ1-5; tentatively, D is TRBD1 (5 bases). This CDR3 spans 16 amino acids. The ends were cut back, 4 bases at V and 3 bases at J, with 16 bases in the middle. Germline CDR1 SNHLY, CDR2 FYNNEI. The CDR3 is CASSGEGVWANQPQHF. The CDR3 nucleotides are TGTGCCAGCAGTGGTGAAGGGGTCTGGGCCAATCAGCCCCAGCATTTT.

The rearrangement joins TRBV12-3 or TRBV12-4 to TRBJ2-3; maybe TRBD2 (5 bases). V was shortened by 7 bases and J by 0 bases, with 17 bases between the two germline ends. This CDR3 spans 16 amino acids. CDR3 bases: TGTGCCAGCAACCCTTTCACTAGACTGAGCACAGATACGCAGTATTTT. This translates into CASNPFTRLSTDTQYF.

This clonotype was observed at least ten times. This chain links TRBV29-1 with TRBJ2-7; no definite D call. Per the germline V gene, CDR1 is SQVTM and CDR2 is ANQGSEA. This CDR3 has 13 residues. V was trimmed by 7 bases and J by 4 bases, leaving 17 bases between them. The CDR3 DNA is TGCAGCGCCGCTGTGCGGCAGACTTACGAGCAGTACTTC. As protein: CSAAVRQTYEQYF.

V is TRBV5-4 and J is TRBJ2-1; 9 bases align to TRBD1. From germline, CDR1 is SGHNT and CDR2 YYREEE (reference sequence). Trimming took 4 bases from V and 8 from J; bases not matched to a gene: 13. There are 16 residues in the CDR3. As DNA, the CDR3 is TGTGCCAGCAGCGCTCCTACAGGGGGCGTAGTGTATGAGCAGTTCTTC. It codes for CASSAPTGGVVYEQFF.

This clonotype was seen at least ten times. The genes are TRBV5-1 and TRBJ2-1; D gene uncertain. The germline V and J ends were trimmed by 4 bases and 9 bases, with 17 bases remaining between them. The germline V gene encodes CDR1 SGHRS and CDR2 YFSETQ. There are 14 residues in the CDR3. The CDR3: CASSRRSAESEQFF. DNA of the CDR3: TGCGCCAGCAGCCGTCGATCCGCCGAAAGTGAGCAGTTCTTC.

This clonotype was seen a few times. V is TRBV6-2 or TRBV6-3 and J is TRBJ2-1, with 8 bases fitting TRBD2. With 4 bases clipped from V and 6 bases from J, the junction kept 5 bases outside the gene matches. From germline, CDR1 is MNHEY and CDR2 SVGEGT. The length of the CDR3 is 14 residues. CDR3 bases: TGTGCCAGCAGTTGGGACGGGGGGGTCAATGAGCAGTTCTTC. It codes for CASSWDGGVNEQFF.

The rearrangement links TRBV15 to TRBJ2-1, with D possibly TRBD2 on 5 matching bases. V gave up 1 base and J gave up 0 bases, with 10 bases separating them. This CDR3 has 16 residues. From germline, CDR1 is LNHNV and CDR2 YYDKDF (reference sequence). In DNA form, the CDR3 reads TGTGCCACCAGCAGAGGGAGAGGGCACTCCTACAATGAGCAGTTCTTC. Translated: CATSRGRGHSYNEQFF.

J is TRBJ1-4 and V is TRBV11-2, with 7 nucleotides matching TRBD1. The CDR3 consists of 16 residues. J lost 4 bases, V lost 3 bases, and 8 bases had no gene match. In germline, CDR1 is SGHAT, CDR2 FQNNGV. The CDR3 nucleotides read TGTGCCAGCAGCTTGGGACTCCGGGACAGTAATGAAAAACTGTTTTTT. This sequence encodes CASSLGLRDSNEKLFF.

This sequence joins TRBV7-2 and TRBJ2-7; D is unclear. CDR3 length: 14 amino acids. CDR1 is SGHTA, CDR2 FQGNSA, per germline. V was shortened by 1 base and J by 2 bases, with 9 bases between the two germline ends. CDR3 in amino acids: CASSLVHPPYEQYF. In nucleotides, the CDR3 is TGTGCCAGCAGCTTAGTGCACCCTCCCTACGAGCAGTACTTC.

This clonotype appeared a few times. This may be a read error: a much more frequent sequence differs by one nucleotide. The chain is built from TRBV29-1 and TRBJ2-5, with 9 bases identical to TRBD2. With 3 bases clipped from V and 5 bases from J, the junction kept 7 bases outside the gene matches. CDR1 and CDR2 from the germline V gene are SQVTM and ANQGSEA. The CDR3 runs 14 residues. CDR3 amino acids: CSVEGAGGRETQYF. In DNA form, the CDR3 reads TGCAGCGTTGAGGGAGCGGGAGGTCGGGAGACCCAGTACTTC.

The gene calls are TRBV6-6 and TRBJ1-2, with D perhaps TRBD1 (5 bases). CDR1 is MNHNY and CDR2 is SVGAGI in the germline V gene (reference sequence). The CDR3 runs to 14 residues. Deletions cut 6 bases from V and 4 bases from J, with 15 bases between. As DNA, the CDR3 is TGTGCCAGCAGGTACACTGACAGACCCTATGGCTACACCTTC. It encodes CASRYTDRPYGYTF.

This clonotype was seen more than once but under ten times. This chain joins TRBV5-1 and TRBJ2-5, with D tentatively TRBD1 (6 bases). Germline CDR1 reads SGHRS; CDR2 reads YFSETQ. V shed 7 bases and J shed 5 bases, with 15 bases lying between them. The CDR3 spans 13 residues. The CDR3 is CASGGTGMETQYF. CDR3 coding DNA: TGCGCCAGCGGGGGAACAGGGATGGAGACCCAGTACTTC.

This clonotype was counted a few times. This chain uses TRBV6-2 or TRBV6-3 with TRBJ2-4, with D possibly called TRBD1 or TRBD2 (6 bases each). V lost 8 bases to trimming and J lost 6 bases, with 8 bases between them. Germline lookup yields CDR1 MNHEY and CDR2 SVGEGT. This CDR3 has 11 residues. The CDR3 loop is CASSGANIQYF. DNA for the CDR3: TGTGCCAGCTCGGGGGCAAACATTCAGTACTTC.

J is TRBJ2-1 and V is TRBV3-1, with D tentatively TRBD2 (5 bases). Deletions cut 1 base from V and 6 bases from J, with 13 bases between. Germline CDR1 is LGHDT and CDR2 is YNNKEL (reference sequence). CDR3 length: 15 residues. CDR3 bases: TGTGCCAGCAGCCAAGGGGGAGAGGCGACCAATGAGCAGTTCTTC. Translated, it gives CASSQGGEATNEQFF.

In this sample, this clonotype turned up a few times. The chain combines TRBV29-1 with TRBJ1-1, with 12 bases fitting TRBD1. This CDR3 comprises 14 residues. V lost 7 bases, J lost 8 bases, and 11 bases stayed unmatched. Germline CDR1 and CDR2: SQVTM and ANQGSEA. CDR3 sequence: CSADTSGTGGEAFF. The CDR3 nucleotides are TGCAGCGCCGACACGTCCGGGACAGGGGGCGAAGCTTTCTTT.

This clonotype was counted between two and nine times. This chain's CDR3 is CASRKQRQSAEAFF. As DNA, the CDR3 is TGTGCCAGCAGGAAACAGAGACAGAGCGCTGAAGCTTTCTTT. This chain uses TRBV6-1 with TRBJ1-1; tentative D call: TRBD1 (5 bases). The V gene's germline CDR1 is MNHNS and CDR2 SASEGT. The V gene lost 6 bases and the J gene lost 6 bases, with 17 bases spanning the gap. This CDR3 comprises 14 residues.

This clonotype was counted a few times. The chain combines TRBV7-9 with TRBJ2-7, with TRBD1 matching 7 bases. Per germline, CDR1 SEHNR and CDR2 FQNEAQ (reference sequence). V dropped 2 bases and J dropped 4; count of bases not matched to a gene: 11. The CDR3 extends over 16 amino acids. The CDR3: CASSLMSDRTKYEQYF. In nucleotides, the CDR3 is TGTGCCAGCAGCTTAATGTCGGACAGGACAAAATACGAGCAGTACTTC. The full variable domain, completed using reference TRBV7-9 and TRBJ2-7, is DTGVSQNPRHKITKRGQNVTFRCDPISEHNRLYWYRQTLGQGPEFLTYFQNEAQLEKSRLLSDRFSAERPKGSFSTLEIQRTEQGDSAMYLCASSLMSDRTKYEQYFGPGTRLTVT.

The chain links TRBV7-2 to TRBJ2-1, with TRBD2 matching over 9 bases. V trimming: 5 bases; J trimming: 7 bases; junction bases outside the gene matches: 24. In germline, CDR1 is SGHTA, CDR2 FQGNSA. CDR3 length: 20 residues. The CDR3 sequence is CASSPRPAGQSVAGANEQFF. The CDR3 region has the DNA TGTGCCAGCAGCCCAAGACCCGCGGGACAGAGCGTAGCGGGGGCGAATGAGCAGTTCTTC.

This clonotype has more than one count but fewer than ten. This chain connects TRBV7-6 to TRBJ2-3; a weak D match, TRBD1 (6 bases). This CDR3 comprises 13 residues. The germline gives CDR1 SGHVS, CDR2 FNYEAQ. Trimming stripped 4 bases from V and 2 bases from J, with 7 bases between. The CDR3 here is CASSWTDTDTQYF. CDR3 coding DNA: TGTGCCAGCAGCTGGACAGACACAGATACGCAGTATTTT. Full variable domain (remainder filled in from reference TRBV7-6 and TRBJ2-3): GAGVSQSPRYKVTKRGQDVALRCDPISGHVSLYWYRQALGQGPEFLTYFNYEAQQDKSGLPNDRFSAERPEGSISTLTIQRTEQRDSAMYRCASSWTDTDTQYFGPGTRLTVL.